The 2 T cell receptor beta chains presented below share a single source sample, sequenced in a study of CD8+ T cells in alopecia areata. Extraction and reverse transcription of RNA yielded cDNA as the sequencing template. Assay: immunoSEQ multiplex PCR; the TCRdb copy retains only in-frame clones and omits some. The sample lists about 23,000 clones, 40% to 65% occurring once. The specimen was NKG2D-high CD8+ T cells sorted from blood. The receptors come from a human donor with alopecia areata.

This rearrangement joins TRBV11-3 to TRBJ2-7; 7 nucleotides line up with TRBD1. This CDR3 has 15 residues. Per germline, CDR1 SGHNT and CDR2 YENEEA. Trimming cost V 3 bases and J 1 base; bases outside gene matches: 6. In DNA, the CDR3 is TGTGCCAGCAGCTTTGGGGACAGTGGATCCTACGAGCAGTACTTC. As protein: CASSFGDSGSYEQYF. Variable domain in full (rest from reference TRBV11-3 and TRBJ2-7): EAGVVQSPRYKIIEKKQPVAFWCNPISGHNTLYWYLQNLGQGPELLIRYENEEAVDDSQLPKDRFSAERLKGVDSTLKIQPAELGDSAVYLCASSFGDSGSYEQYFGPGTRLTVT.

This chain uses TRBV16 with TRBJ2-1, with 8 bases that match TRBD2. V lost 2 bases to trimming and J lost 5 bases; unmatched junction nucleotides: 2. Germline lookup yields CDR1 KGHSY and CDR2 FQNENV. The length of the CDR3 is 14 residues. DNA of the CDR3: TGTGCCAGCAGCCAACCGGGAGGGCACAATGAGCAGTTCTTC. Translating gives CASSQPGGHNEQFF.